This TCR beta chain was found in a study of OX40 agonist ivuxolimab in advanced cancers. Study-wide results and caveats: Antigens targeted by the expanded peripheral T cells were not determined.

Profiling relied on immunoSEQ multiplex PCR, and the TCRdb table lists in-frame clones only, not all of them. The sample yields around 140,000 clones, approximately 94% seen once. This clone has only one observation. Antigen unknown. V shed 3 bases and J shed 2 bases, with 13 bases lying between them. The CDR3 is 15 residues long. Germline V gene lookup returns CDR1 SGHVS and CDR2 FQNEAQ. Sequencing used CD4+ or CD8+ T cells sorted from blood, obtained in a trial of the OX40 agonist ivuxolimab. This chain links TRBV7-8 with TRBJ2-5; the D gene is possibly TRBD1 (6 bases). This clonotype was obtained from an adult with an advanced solid tumor such as melanoma, head and neck, liver or kidney cancer. The CDR3, as DNA: TGTGCCAGCAGCTTGGGGGCAGGGCCACAAGAGACCCAGTACTTC. It is translated as CASSLGAGPQETQYF.